Reported below is one TCR beta chain. Its specificity is unknown. The sample is drawn from a study of radiotherapy plus CTLA-4 blockade in lung cancer. Findings of the study overall: Interferon-beta, together with early blood T cell clone dynamics, reportedly best predicted response.

Chemo-refractory metastatic non-small-cell lung cancer patients were treated with focal radiation plus CTLA-4 blockade with ipilimumab. Germline assignment: CDR1 MNHEY and CDR2 SVGAGI. V lost 7 bases and J 0 bases, leaving 10 bases between the germline ends. The CDR3 totals 15 residues. The method was immunoSEQ multiplex PCR; TCRdb's version includes in-frame clones alone and lacks a portion of them. The data show tens of thousands of clones, roughly 70% seen once. This clonotype was sampled from a human donor with non-small cell lung cancer who had stable disease on radiotherapy plus ipilimumab. Specimen: peripheral blood, collected from a patient treated with radiotherapy plus ipilimumab. This chain uses TRBV6-5 with TRBJ2-6; weak D call: TRBD1 (5 bases). CDR3 DNA: TGTGCCAGCACCAGACAGTACTCTGGGGCCAACGTCCTGACTTTC. This translates into CASTRQYSGANVLTF.